This T cell receptor (beta chain) is from a study of T cells in tuberculosis listed by TCRdb under 2018. About the full investigation: The study combined CD1B tetramers and high-throughput TCR immunosequencing to characterize T cells specific for the mycobacterial lipid antigen glucose monomycolate (GMM). IGRA-negative adolescents, IGRA-positive adolescents with latent tuberculosis and adults with active tuberculosis, roughly ten per group, were compared in a South African clinical cohort. The investigation overall reported the following: An accuracy of roughly 90% (AUROC more than 0.8) was reached by a classifier using the diverse GMM-specific repertoire, compared with about 70% accuracy when GEM motif frequencies were used. Smaller mean NN-distances to GMM-specific TCRs were observed in active tuberculosis TCR-alpha repertoires than in IGRA-negative controls, suggesting clonal expansion of GMM-specific TCRs. Clinical samples were selected based on the availability of cryopreserved specimens, with adults included as active tuberculosis cases and adolescents included as controls. The smaller NN-distances were partly driven by shorter CDR3-alpha lengths in active tuberculosis patients, and the difference for TCR-beta did not reach statistical significance.

Worth noting for this clone: The clone's antigen remains unknown. No base-level quality is on record; no much larger clone is a single base apart.

The immunoSEQ multiplex PCR assay was used to generate TCR libraries, with TCR-beta and/or TCR-alpha/delta assays applied to each sample. The amplified TCR libraries were sequenced on the Illumina high-throughput platform. The original methods were these. Clustering and dimensionality reduction relied on pairwise TCRdist distances among GMM-specific receptors from T cells that were either sorted ex vivo or expanded in vitro. The score assigned to each clinical repertoire was mean NN-distance, meaning the average TCRdist to the nearest 10% of tetramer-positive reference sequences. GEM TCR motif frequency was computed as the fraction of unique TCRs matching known GEM sequences by V/J usage and CDR3 length. Active tuberculosis was classified by linear discriminant analysis with leave-one-out cross-validation, implemented in scikit-learn. Here the immuneACCESS table is served through TCRdb, limited to in-frame sequences with V and J called. Missing clones are a known gap in these copies; in checked studies unresolved V genes cover under half, and the rest lacks a known reason. Clone size and V and J calls were adopted from that table, with D and trimming inferred from the DNA. Recorded for this sample are 45,000 or so clones; about 96% of them occurred a single time. The ten biggest clones cover about 3.7% of the sample.

The germline V gene (reference sequence) yields SGHNT for CDR1 and YYREEE for CDR2. V lost 6 bases and J lost 9 bases, and the count of bases not matched to a germline gene is 14. From cysteine to phenylalanine, the CDR3 is 15 amino acids long. CDR3 DNA is the only sequence kept; it has 45 bases, read in frame from the first base. At study entry, a tuberculin skin test and the QuantiFERON-TB GOLD In-Tube IGRA were used to screen adolescents for latent tuberculosis infection. Immunosequencing was performed on unsorted cryopreserved PBMC and covered roughly 100,000 T cells per clinical donor on average. Eleven high schools in the Worcester region of the Western Cape, South Africa, served as enrollment sites for adolescents aged 12 to 18 years. Approximately 10 adolescents infected with M. tuberculosis and ten uninfected adolescents were chosen and matched for age and sex. Adolescent PBMC were isolated from freshly drawn heparinized blood by density centrifugation and cryopreserved.

This chain joins TRBV5-4 to TRBJ2-3; the central 9 bases match TRBD2. The specimen sequenced was PBMCs. The TCR was taken from a donor between 10 and 29 years old with latent tuberculosis or without tuberculosis infection. CDR3 protein: CASTILSAGGRTQYF. The DNA sequence is TGTGCCAGCACCATTTTATCGGCGGGGGGGCGAACGCAGTATTTT.